This TCR beta chain appears in the sequencing data of a study of T cell responses to AZD1222 COVID-19 vaccine. Whole-study findings and limits: When two AZD1222 doses had been given, Spike-specific TCR breadth and depth rose. Baseline seropositives among AZD1222 recipients totaled only six or seven.

The CDR3 totals 13 residues. Germline V gene sequence: CDR1 SGHDN, CDR2 FVKESK. V dropped 3 bases and J dropped 15 bases, with 18 bases sitting between them. About this clone: The target antigen is unknown.

Assay: immunoSEQ multiplex PCR; the TCRdb copy retains only in-frame clones and omits some. The sample lists 90,000 to 150,000 clones; more than 75% were seen once. The TCR comes from an adult in good health. The material was peripheral blood, obtained on day 0 of AZD1222 vaccination. The V call is TRBV14, the J call TRBJ2-1; a weak D match, TRBD2 (6 bases). In DNA, the CDR3 is TGTGCCAGCAGCCAGCTTCTGGCGGGGCCTTTGTTCTTC. It is translated as CASSQLLAGPLFF.